At least ten counts were recorded for the clone carrying this T cell receptor (beta chain). Its specificity is not known. A TCRbeta library incorporating unique molecular identifiers was prepared. TCRdb analysed the PCR reads with MiXCR anew, one entry per CDR3 protein. The sample shows around 440,000 distinct CDR3 sequences, roughly a tenth of them seen only once. This sample is part of a study of T-cell reconstitution after alpha-beta-depleted transplantation in children. Study observations and caveats: Two months or so post-transplant, alpha-beta T cells reportedly derived from several hundred expanded graft clones. Surviving recipient T cells and thymic progenitors produced the high day-60 TCRbeta diversity seen in some patients. T-cell numbers and diversity, one year after transplant, stemmed largely from T cells that were newly produced.

The clonotype comes from a child aged 2 to 15 with inherited bone marrow failure, due to receive a stem cell transplant. The starting material was PBMCs, obtained before TCRalphabeta/CD19-depleted stem cell transplant.

In DNA, the CDR3 is TGCGCCAGCAGCCTGGGGAAGGGGCCAAGCTCTGGAAACACCATATATTTT. Translation: CASSLGKGPSSGNTIYF. The rearrangement links TRBV4-3 to TRBJ1-3, with D possibly matching TRBD1 (5 bases). Looked up from germline, CDR1 is LGHNA and CDR2 is YSLEER. This CDR3 is 17 amino acids long. V lost 4 bases to trimming and J lost 0 bases, with 16 bases between them.